Presented here are 15 T cell receptor beta chains from one specimen sequenced in a study of regulatory dendritic cells for organ transplantation. Sequencing was performed with immunoSEQ multiplex PCR; in TCRdb, only in-frame clones are kept and a portion is missing. The repertoire holds more than 20,000 clones, with 85% to 90% as singletons. These receptors' targets are unknown. CFSE-labeled sorted T cells met regulatory or mature dendritic cells for 5 to 6 days. The source material was naive CD4+ T cells from blood cultured with dendritic cells. Subset specified: CD45RA+ naive T cells. The receptors come from a human donor in good health.

In its sample, this clone was seen a few times. V usage is TRBV11-2 and J usage is TRBJ2-3, with 7 bases matching TRBD2. Germline CDR1 is SGHAT and CDR2 is FQNNGV. The CDR3 contains 15 residues. V lost 1 base and J lost 2; bases outside the gene matches: 3. The CDR3 protein is CASSLVGGYTDTQYF. The CDR3 nucleotides are TGTGCCAGCAGCTTAGTGGGGGGGTACACAGATACGCAGTATTTT.

The chain links TRBV6-5 to TRBJ2-7; D remains ambiguous. Germline V lookup: CDR1 MNHEY, CDR2 SVGAGI. CDR3 length: 15 amino acids. The V and J ends lost 2 bases and 2 bases respectively, with 13 bases between them. CDR3 DNA: TGTGCCAGCAGTTACCGTCCCGGCAGAACCTACGAGCAGTACTTC. Translating gives CASSYRPGRTYEQYF.

This clone was seen only a few times. As DNA, the CDR3 is TGTGCCAGCAGCGTAGTTAGCGGGAGGGCCGGGGAGCAGTTCTTC. This encodes CASSVVSGRAGEQFF. The J gene is TRBJ2-1, the V gene TRBV9; 11 bases match TRBD2. Germline lookup yields CDR1 SGDLS and CDR2 YYNGEE. J lost 10 bases, V lost 0 bases, and 6 bases had no gene match. The CDR3 is 15 residues long. The full variable domain, its missing parts supplied by reference TRBV9 and TRBJ2-1, is DSGVTQTPKHLITATGQRVTLRCSPRSGDLSVYWYQQSLDQGLQFLIQYYNGEERAKGNILERFSAQQFPDLHSELNLSSLELGDSALYFCASSVVSGRAGEQFFGPGTRLTVL.

J is TRBJ1-6 and V is TRBV11-2; 9 bases fit TRBD1. The V gene end was trimmed by 9 bases and the J gene end by 8 bases; junction bases not matched to a gene: 5. CDR1 and CDR2 from the germline V gene are SGHAT and FQNNGV. The CDR3 is 13 amino acids. CDR3 nucleotide sequence: TGTGCCAGTGCGAACAGGGGGCATTCACCCCTCCACTTT. The encoded protein is CASANRGHSPLHF.

As concerns this clone: Other nucleotide sequences from this sample produce the same CDR3. CDR3 coding DNA: TGTGCCAGCAGCGTTAGCGGGGGAAGCACAGATACGCAGTATTTT. Translated, it gives CASSVSGGSTDTQYF. The rearrangement uses TRBV9 and TRBJ2-3; 9 bases map to TRBD2. Trimming took 2 bases from V and 0 from J; bases not matched to a gene: 1. CDR3 size: 15 residues. In germline, CDR1 is SGDLS, CDR2 YYNGEE.

This rearrangement joins TRBV7-3 to TRBJ2-1; 8 bases are shared with TRBD2. V lost 4 bases to trimming and J lost 7 bases; unmatched junction nucleotides: 12. CDR1 is SGHTA, CDR2 FQGTGA, per germline. The CDR3 is 16 amino acids. CDR3 region: CASSYRAGLAGNEQFF. Here the CDR3 DNA reads TGTGCCAGCAGCTATAGGGCAGGACTAGCAGGGAATGAGCAGTTCTTC.

The rearrangement uses TRBV30 and TRBJ2-5; D is unresolved. Germline V CDR1 and CDR2: GTSNPN, SVGIG (reference sequence). V lost 0 bases to trimming and J lost 1 base, with 18 bases between them. This CDR3 has 17 residues. The CDR3, as DNA: TGTGCCTGGAGTGTGGTAGGGAAAGGGCTTCGCCAAGAGACCCAGTACTTC. It translates to CAWSVVGKGLRQETQYF.

The chain links TRBV10-3 to TRBJ2-3; D is uncertain. Trimming cost V 0 bases and J 11 bases, with 6 bases left between them. The CDR3 sequence is 11 residues long. Germline CDR1 ENHRY, CDR2 SYGVKD. CDR3: CAISESTLQYF. CDR3 sequence (DNA): TGTGCCATCAGTGAGTCGACTCTGCAGTATTTT.

V gene TRBV19 combines with J gene TRBJ1-5; 9 bases are a match to TRBD1. This CDR3 has 15 residues. Losses at the gene ends were 5 bases for V and 2 bases for J; bases not matched to a gene: 4. Germline CDR1 is LNHDA and CDR2 is SQIVND (reference sequence). CDR3 region: CASSVDRGGNQPQHF. CDR3 DNA sequence: TGTGCCAGTAGTGTGGACAGGGGAGGCAATCAGCCCCAGCATTTT.

This chain links TRBV30 with TRBJ2-1; TRBD2 matches at 7 bases. Losses at the gene ends were 0 bases for V and 0 bases for J; bases not matched to a gene: 17. The germline V gene encodes CDR1 GTSNPN and CDR2 SVGIG (reference sequence). The CDR3 consists of 20 residues. Here the CDR3 DNA reads TGTGCCTGGAGTGTAGGCGGGGGACCTCGGCCCGTTAGCTCCTACAATGAGCAGTTCTTC. This translates into CAWSVGGGPRPVSSYNEQFF.

This clone was detected only a few times. The chain employs TRBV21-1 and TRBJ2-7; TRBD1, the table's D call, lacks a check against the DNA. TRBV21-1 is a listed pseudogene. CDR3 size: 13 residues. Here the CDR3 DNA reads TGTGCCAGCCCCTTGGGACAGGGCTACGAGCAGTACTTC. Translation: CASPLGQGYEQYF.

The chain links TRBV6-5 to TRBJ2-2, with D possibly matching TRBD2 (5 bases). The length of the CDR3 is 16 residues. Trimming removed 0 bases at V and 2 bases at J, with 10 bases between. CDR1 and CDR2 (germline): MNHEY, SVGAGI. For the CDR3, the DNA is TGTGCCAGCAGTTACTCGTTTCGACTAAACACCGGGGAGCTGTTTTTT. Encoded protein: CASSYSFRLNTGELFF.

The V gene is TRBV10-3, the J gene TRBJ1-1, with D unresolved. V lost 8 bases to trimming and J lost 0 bases, with 10 bases between them. The CDR3 spans 13 residues. From germline, CDR1 is ENHRY and CDR2 SYGVKD. In nucleotides, the CDR3 is TGTGCCATCTCAACAGATCTGAACACTGAAGCTTTCTTT. It encodes CAISTDLNTEAFF.

The chain joins TRBV7-8 to TRBJ2-1, with D unresolved. V was cut by 3 bases and J by 0 bases, with 15 bases left in between. This CDR3 contains 17 residues. Germline V gene lookup returns CDR1 SGHVS and CDR2 FQNEAQ. This CDR3 is CASSFPAPTISYNEQFF. In nucleotides, the CDR3 is TGTGCCAGCAGCTTCCCCGCACCGACCATCTCCTACAATGAGCAGTTCTTC.

The genes are TRBV11-2 and TRBJ1-1, with TRBD1 matching over 7 bases. The CDR3 loop spans 15 amino acids. V was pared by 4 bases and J by 0 bases, with 5 bases of the junction left unmatched. Germline-derived CDR1 and CDR2 are SGHAT and FQNNGV. As DNA, the CDR3 is TGTGCCAGCAGCTATTACAGGGGTATGAACACTGAAGCTTTCTTT. This sequence encodes CASSYYRGMNTEAFF.